Following are 23 T cell receptor beta chains from one sample sequenced in a study of beta chain features in type 1 diabetes. Whole-study results and caveats: TCRB CDR3s from Type 1 diabetes patients were moderately but significantly shorter in all four CD4+ subsets.

Expressed TCRB transcripts got sequenced, as all isolated RNA was reverse transcribed. TCRdb's copy holds only in-frame clones and misses some; the assay was immunoSEQ multiplex PCR. Seen here are 150,000 to 200,000 clones, 6.5% to 10% observed once, and the top ten hold more than 0.45%. Antigens for these TCRs are unknown. The sequencing sample was made of central memory CD4+ T cells from blood. The receptors were sampled from a young woman with type 1 diabetes.

V gene TRBV7-3 combines with J gene TRBJ2-3; 7 bases match TRBD2. This CDR3 is built from 16 residues. Germline values: CDR1 SGHTA, CDR2 FQGTGA. J gave up 1 base and V 5 bases, and 9 bases lay outside the gene matches. The CDR3 sequence is CASSPHAGDGTDTQYF. The CDR3 bases are TGTGCCAGCAGCCCGCACGCGGGGGACGGCACAGATACGCAGTATTTT.

V gene TRBV7-8 combines with J gene TRBJ1-1; no clear D gene. CDR1 is SGHVS, CDR2 FQNEAQ, per germline. CDR3 length: 13 residues. V was trimmed by 1 base and J by 6 bases, leaving 9 bases between them. The CDR3 DNA reads as TGTGCCAGCAGCTTAGTAGCGGCTCCTGAAGCTTTCTTT. It specifies CASSLVAAPEAFF.

There are a few counts of this clone. The rearrangement links TRBV5-4 to TRBJ2-2; 9 bases map to TRBD2. V was pared by 3 bases and J by 2 bases, with 5 bases of the junction left unmatched. Germline V lookup: CDR1 SGHNT, CDR2 YYREEE (reference sequence). The CDR3 consists of 16 residues. The CDR3 protein is CASSWGLAVNTGELFF. CDR3 sequence (DNA): TGTGCCAGCAGCTGGGGACTAGCTGTTAACACCGGGGAGCTGTTTTTT.

The V gene is TRBV6-5, the J gene TRBJ2-7, with D perhaps matching TRBD1 (5 bases). V lost 0 bases and J lost 1, with 10 bases in between. This CDR3 has 15 residues. The germline V gene encodes CDR1 MNHEY and CDR2 SVGAGI. CDR3 sequence: CASSYSFGHSYEQYF. CDR3 coding DNA: TGTGCCAGCAGTTACTCGTTCGGACATTCCTACGAGCAGTACTTC.

In this sample, this clone turned up a few times. V usage is TRBV11-3 and J usage is TRBJ2-1; possible D gene TRBD2, 5 bases. Germline CDR1 is SGHNT and CDR2 is YENEEA. Trimming removed 6 bases at V and 5 bases at J, with 14 bases between. The CDR3 runs 14 residues. The CDR3 spells CASSLSPGNNEQFF. The CDR3 nucleotides read TGTGCCAGCAGTCTTTCCCCGGGGAACAATGAGCAGTTCTTC.

In its sample, this clone was seen many times. The chain recombines TRBV6-6 with TRBJ2-4, with TRBD1 identical over 7 bases. V dropped 8 bases and J dropped 1; count of bases not matched to a gene: 5. The CDR3 totals 14 residues. Germline CDR1 MNHNY, CDR2 SVGAGI (reference sequence). CDR3 in DNA: TGTGCCAGCCGTTGGGGACAGGCCAAAAACATTCAGTACTTC. It codes for CASRWGQAKNIQYF.

This clone has just a few counts. The CDR3 reads CAIRETGGRYNEQFF. The CDR3 region has the DNA TGTGCCATCAGGGAAACAGGGGGGCGGTACAATGAGCAGTTCTTC. The V gene is TRBV10-3, the J gene TRBJ2-1; 8 positions agree with TRBD1. The CDR3 has 15 residues. The V gene's germline CDR1 is ENHRY and CDR2 SYGVKD. After removal of 6 bases from V and 4 bases from J, the junction contained 8 bases not matched to a gene.

This clone was picked up a small number of times. The genes are TRBV5-6 and TRBJ2-2; 8 bases match TRBD2. The germline V gene has CDR1 SGHDT and CDR2 YYEEEE. The CDR3 has 16 amino acids. With 4 bases clipped from V and 4 bases from J, the junction kept 9 bases outside the gene matches. CDR3 DNA: TGTGCCAGCAGCCCGGGAGGGCCAGGAGTCACCGGGGAGCTGTTTTTT. This translates into CASSPGGPGVTGELFF.

The table lists this clone with a few counts. The V gene is TRBV14, the J gene TRBJ2-3; D gene uncertain. The length of the CDR3 is 13 residues. V dropped 2 bases and J dropped 4 bases, with 7 bases sitting between them. Germline V CDR1 and CDR2: SGHDN, FVKESK. The CDR3 sequence is CASSQSVPDTQYF. The CDR3 DNA follows: TGTGCCAGCAGCCAATCCGTCCCAGATACGCAGTATTTT.

This clone was counted ten times or more. The V call is TRBV4-3, the J call TRBJ2-7; TRBD2 is a possible D gene (6 bases). This CDR3 has 14 residues. V lost 4 bases and J lost 4, with 14 bases in between. Germline-derived CDR1 and CDR2 are LGHNA and YSLEER. CDR3 DNA sequence: TGCGCCAGCAGCCGCGGGGACGCGGTATACGAGCAGTACTTC. Translating it yields CASSRGDAVYEQYF.

The chain is built from TRBV29-1 and TRBJ1-4; maybe TRBD1 (6 bases). V was shortened by 4 bases and J by 7 bases, with 19 bases between the two germline ends. Germline CDR1 SQVTM, CDR2 ANQGSEA. This CDR3 has 15 residues. CDR3 nucleotides: TGCAGCGTTGCGGGCCAAGGGACATCCAGTGAAAAACTGTTTTTT. Translating it yields CSVAGQGTSSEKLFF.

V is TRBV5-4 and J is TRBJ1-5; D perhaps matches TRBD1 (6 bases). The germline CDR1 and CDR2 sequences are SGHNT and YYREEE (reference sequence). V was cut by 0 bases and J by 1 base, with 11 bases left in between. This CDR3 region has 16 residues. The CDR3 loop reads CASSLGGGRSNQPQHF. The CDR3 coding sequence is TGTGCCAGCAGCTTGGGCGGGGGCCGGAGCAATCAGCCCCAGCATTTT.

In DNA form, the CDR3 reads TGTGCCAGCAGCGAGGTTTTTGGACTCTACACCTTC. It encodes CASSEVFGLYTF. The V gene is TRBV7-2, the J gene TRBJ1-2; D gene unclear. This CDR3 spans 12 amino acids. Germline loops: CDR1 SGHTA, CDR2 FQGNSA. Trimming removed 5 bases at V and 10 bases at J, with 14 bases between.

The chain couples TRBV6-6 to TRBJ2-7, with a possible D match to TRBD1 (5 bases). V was pared by 6 bases and J by 9 bases, with 18 bases between. Germline V gene data show CDR1 as MNHNY and CDR2 as SVGAGI (reference sequence). CDR3 size: 13 residues. In nucleotides, the CDR3 is TGTGCCAGCAGACCCGACAGCGATGCACGGCAGTACTTC. It codes for CASRPDSDARQYF.

The chain links TRBV6-5 to TRBJ2-3; 7 bases fit TRBD1. The V and J ends lost 5 bases and 2 bases, in that order; junction bases with no gene match: 7. CDR3 length equals 15 residues. CDR1 is MNHEY and CDR2 is SVGAGI in the germline V gene. The CDR3 sequence: CASSPRQGDTDTQYF. The DNA for the CDR3 is TGTGCCAGCAGTCCCAGACAGGGCGACACAGATACGCAGTATTTT.

This clone was counted a few times. The chain recombines TRBV5-1 with TRBJ1-1; 9 bases map to TRBD1. CDR3 size: 15 residues. The germline V gene has CDR1 SGHRS and CDR2 YFSETQ. V trimming: 4 bases; J trimming: 4 bases; junction bases outside the gene matches: 8. The CDR3 bases are TGCGCCAGCAGCATCCAGACAGGGGGAACCACTGAAGCTTTCTTT. Translating it yields CASSIQTGGTTEAFF.

This clone was seen a handful of times. Other nucleotide sequences in the sample specify the same CDR3. The CDR3 reads CATSGGAGQPQHF. For the CDR3, the DNA is TGTGCCACCAGCGGGGGGGCAGGACAGCCCCAGCATTTT. The chain links TRBV15 to TRBJ1-5; perhaps TRBD1 as D (6 bases). Germline V CDR1 and CDR2: LNHNV, YYDKDF (reference sequence). Trimming took 5 bases from V and 7 from J, leaving 12 bases between them. The CDR3 is 13 amino acids.

This clone was detected only a few times. The V and J genes are TRBV7-2 and TRBJ2-3, with 7 bases fitting TRBD2. CDR1 is SGHTA and CDR2 is FQGNSA in the germline V gene. J lost 0 bases, V lost 5 bases, and 14 bases had no gene match. The CDR3 loop spans 18 amino acids. CDR3 region: CASSPARLAASSTDTQYF. The CDR3, as DNA: TGTGCCAGCAGCCCGGCTAGGCTAGCGGCCTCTAGCACAGATACGCAGTATTTT. Full variable domain (missing parts from reference TRBV7-2 and TRBJ2-3): GAGVSQSPSNKVTEKGKDVELRCDPISGHTALYWYRQSLGQGLEFLIYFQGNSAPDKSGLPSDRFSAERTGGSVSTLTIQRTQQEDSAVYLCASSPARLAASSTDTQYFGPGTRLTVL.

This clone was recorded many times. The chain joins TRBV16 to TRBJ2-5; unclear D gene. Germline V CDR1 and CDR2: KGHSY, FQNENV. The CDR3 has 13 residues. Between the trimmed V and J ends, which lost 4 bases and 3 bases, there was a span of 9 bases. CDR3 nucleotide sequence: TGTGCCAGCAGCCTCAGGATGGAAGAGACCCAGTACTTC. It is translated as CASSLRMEETQYF.

This sequence joins TRBV5-1 and TRBJ2-1, with D perhaps TRBD1 (6 bases). Trimming stripped 4 bases from V and 0 bases from J, with 11 bases between. Germline V gives CDR1 SGHRS, CDR2 YFSETQ. CDR3 size: 15 residues. This CDR3 reads CASSLTGSSYNEQFF. Here the CDR3 DNA reads TGCGCCAGCAGCCTTACAGGGAGCTCCTACAATGAGCAGTTCTTC. The full variable domain, its missing parts supplied by reference TRBV5-1 and TRBJ2-1, is KAGVTQTPRYLIKTRGQQVTLSCSPISGHRSVSWYQQTPGQGLQFLFEYFSETQRNKGNFPGRFSGRQFSNSRSEMNVSTLELGDSALYLCASSLTGSSYNEQFFGPGTRLTVL.

The chain combines TRBV5-6 with TRBJ2-3; 10 nucleotides match TRBD2. CDR3 size: 16 residues. Losses at the gene ends were 4 bases for V and 1 base for J; bases not matched to a gene: 6. In germline, CDR1 is SGHDT, CDR2 YYEEEE. The CDR3 loop reads CASSIKGLAGTDTQYF. CDR3 DNA sequence: TGTGCCAGCAGCATAAAAGGACTAGCGGGCACAGATACGCAGTATTTT.

This clone was detected a few times. V and J are TRBV5-4 and TRBJ2-4; 10 bases are shared with TRBD2. There are 15 residues in the CDR3. V dropped 0 bases and J dropped 9; count of bases not matched to a gene: 6. The germline V gene encodes CDR1 SGHNT and CDR2 YYREEE (reference sequence). The CDR3 here is CASSLASAGGSIQYF. The CDR3, as DNA: TGTGCCAGCAGCTTGGCCTCAGCGGGAGGGAGCATTCAGTACTTC.

The genes are TRBV5-1 and TRBJ2-5; 9 nucleotides agree with TRBD1. CDR3 length: 14 amino acids. CDR1 and CDR2 (germline): SGHRS, YFSETQ. The J segment lost 4 bases and the V segment lost 4 bases, leaving 5 bases of the junction unmatched. The CDR3 here is CASSATGGPETQYF. The CDR3 nucleotides read TGCGCCAGCAGCGCCACAGGGGGCCCAGAGACCCAGTACTTC.